Listed below are T cell receptor beta chains from one sample, sequenced in a study of T cells in Graves' hyperthyroidism and ophthalmopathy. TCRdb re-derived calls from the multiplex PCR reads in MiXCR, one entry per CDR3 protein. The table has more than 500,000 distinct CDR3 sequences, roughly 15% seen once; the top ten hold about 31%. Input material: blood. These receptors all stem from a woman between 25 and 40 years old with Graves' ophthalmopathy. Both conserved end residues are trimmed from each CDR3. Fields, in order: CDR3 protein, J gene, clone size, V gene, CDR3 length. Where a row states a size, it is once, few, many or the class of an expanded clone; other rows omit it.

SARDWTSGQRETQY	TRBJ2-5	many	TRBV20-1	14
ASSFGAGDYEQY	TRBJ2-7	many	TRBV5-4	12
ASSQSQGEAF	TRBJ1-1	many	TRBV3-1	10
ASSVAGVNTEAF	TRBJ1-1	NA	TRBV9	12
ASSFMGQEAYEQY	TRBJ2-7	few	TRBV13	13
ASSAFQGRLSGTEAF	TRBJ1-1	few	TRBV25-1	15
ASSLGGQGNIQY	TRBJ2-4	NA	TRBV7-2	12
ASSVSGRAGYEQF	TRBJ2-1	NA	TRBV6-1	13
ASSFQAAEQF	TRBJ2-1	many	TRBV7-2	10
ASSILSGRRDNEQF	TRBJ2-1	many	TRBV11-2	14
ASSETGTNQPQH	TRBJ1-5	few	TRBV6-2/TRBV6-3	12
ASTEGGVRDYGYT	TRBJ1-2	NA	TRBV6-1	13
ASSVFGEELF	TRBJ2-2	NA	TRBV9	10
ASGYSPKPQHNEQF	TRBJ2-1	NA	TRBV6-2/TRBV6-3	14
ASIYSGSLDNEQF	TRBJ2-1	many	TRBV7-9	13
ASSLYEGFGNTIY	TRBJ1-3	few	TRBV5-1	13
ASSVLAAGARVGVPNTGELF	TRBJ2-2	NA	TRBV5-6	20
SASSPGLAKNIQY	TRBJ2-4	many	TRBV20-1	13
AWGRGGLNTEAF	TRBJ1-1	many	TRBV30	12
ASSWAGVGEQY	TRBJ2-7	many	TRBV5-6	11
ASSSGSNQPQH	TRBJ1-5	many	TRBV28	11
ASSLGWSRYEQY	TRBJ2-7	NA	TRBV9	12
ASSLGDWRGPGNEQF	TRBJ2-1	many	TRBV5-5	15
ASSLTFTSRAYNEQF	TRBJ2-1	few	TRBV27	15
AWSYRGPEAF	TRBJ1-1	many	TRBV30	10
ASSLNRGIEKLF	TRBJ1-4	few	TRBV5-1	12
SASPGRGNTIY	TRBJ1-3	many	TRBV20-1	11
ASTDSYNEQF	TRBJ2-1	NA	TRBV28	10
ASSSTGTFGYT	TRBJ1-2	few	TRBV7-2	11
ASSESGQGAGELF	TRBJ2-2	NA	TRBV6-1	13
ASSQASGQGNQPQH	TRBJ1-5	NA	TRBV4-2	14
ASSQRAGRSYNSPLH	TRBJ1-6	few	TRBV6-2/TRBV6-3	15
ASSFWVGGSLYNEQF	TRBJ2-1	NA	TRBV5-4	15
ASSLAHRISYEQY	TRBJ2-7	many	TRBV7-2	13
ASSFGGSNNEQF	TRBJ2-1	many	TRBV6-2/TRBV6-3	12
ASKSGLAPYEQY	TRBJ2-7	few	TRBV6-1	12
ASGFLSGSSEQY	TRBJ2-7	NA	TRBV27	12
ASSLQGGRYYEQY	TRBJ2-7	many	TRBV11-2	13
TTRGSYNEQF	TRBJ2-1	NA	TRBV12-3/TRBV12-4	10
ASEKRGRNYGYT	TRBJ1-2	NA	TRBV2	12
SFRAYGDEQF	TRBJ2-1	NA	TRBV29-1	10
ASSAPPQTQGDEQF	TRBJ2-1	NA	TRBV5-4	14
SAVTDAPTDTQY	TRBJ2-3	many	TRBV20-1	12
ASSLDSGADTQY	TRBJ2-3	many	TRBV7-2	12
ASTTGTQETQY	TRBJ2-5	few	TRBV7-8	11
ASSSGGPADTQY	TRBJ2-3	many	TRBV12-3/TRBV12-4	12
ASRRLNTGELF	TRBJ2-2	few	TRBV5-4	11
SVSLAGQGAYNEQF	TRBJ2-1	many	TRBV29-1	14
ASRPGPGGGEQF	TRBJ2-1	many	TRBV12-3/TRBV12-4	12
SARRESRSYEQY	TRBJ2-7	many	TRBV20-1	12
ASSYHLDTQY	TRBJ2-3	few	TRBV6-2/TRBV6-3	10
ASSLGLAGVHEQY	TRBJ2-7	many	TRBV6-1	13
ASSMGGGAIAEAF	TRBJ1-1	NA	TRBV7-3	13